These T cell receptor beta chains were read from a single sample in a study of vaccination effects on CD4 cells after COVID-19. Their antigens remain unidentified. Sequenced by immunoSEQ multiplex PCR; TCRdb stores in-frame clones only, minus some. The sample carries 25,000 to 35,000 clones, around three fifths recorded once. Sequences were derived from CD4+ T cells from PBMCs cultured with SARS-CoV-2 spike peptides, sampled after COVID-19 vaccination. Receptor source: a human donor who received a COVID-19 vaccine. CDR3s leave out the opening cysteine and the closing phenylalanine or tryptophan. Each record gives: CDR3 length, J gene, V gene, CDR3 protein.

>13|TRBJ1-6|TRBV18
ASSQGGSKDSPLH
>13|TRBJ2-2|TRBV7-2
ASSPQTGGTGELF
>13|TRBJ1-6|TRBV5-1
ASSPGQAYNSPLH
>12|TRBJ1-1|TRBV24-1
ATSPADRDTEAF
>11|TRBJ1-6|TRBV7-9
ASSLGPNLPLH
>13|TRBJ1-6|TRBV30
AWSVGEGYNSPLH
>11|TRBJ1-1|TRBV5-5
ASSLDRHTEAF
>15|TRBJ2-2|TRBV28
ASSSFWGPANTGELF
>9|TRBJ2-3|TRBV6-1
ASSEGPTQY
>15|TRBJ1-6|TRBV2
ASSPRALSSYNSPLH
>12|TRBJ1-1|TRBV5-4
ASSLGQGISEAF
>15|TRBJ2-3|TRBV3-1/TRBV3-2
ASSQGLDQGAGDTQY
>9|TRBJ2-5|TRBV7-7
ASSLGGTQY
>12|TRBJ2-5|TRBV6-5
ASRTGGPGETQY
>13|TRBJ1-1|TRBV5-1
ASSLGGGMNTEAF
>16|TRBJ1-1|TRBV5-4
ASSSPLLLGGRGTEAF
>12|TRBJ1-4|TRBV7-6
ASSLDRGGEKLF
>14|TRBJ1-3|TRBV27
ASSPGQTYTGNTIY
>10|TRBJ1-1|TRBV6-2/TRBV6-3
ASSRLGDEAF
>13|TRBJ1-3|TRBV6-5
ASSTAITGGNTIY
>10|TRBJ2-7|TRBV5-3
ARSSDREKQY
>12|TRBJ1-5|TRBV6-6
ASSYRGSNQPQH
>13|TRBJ1-6|TRBV19
ASNNRQGHNSPLH
>11|TRBJ1-2|TRBV7-9
ASSPPQPYGYT
>11|TRBJ1-2|TRBV11-2
ASSVRDGSGYT
>13|TRBJ1-1|TRBV19
ASSIIGGGVTEAF
>13|TRBJ2-7|TRBV11-2
ASRGLAGGLYEQY
>14|TRBJ1-3|TRBV18
TSSPTHRDGRNTIY
>11|TRBJ2-7|TRBV19
ASSKLAEYEQY
>12|TRBJ1-2|TRBV19
ASRALGQSYGYT
>13|TRBJ2-6|TRBV6-1
ASSERSAGANVLT
>17|TRBJ1-6|TRBV6-6
ASSPGAERGSSYNSPLH
>13|TRBJ2-3|TRBV5-1
ASSLSGTGTDTQY
>12|TRBJ1-2|TRBV10-3
AIKDRPNNYGYT
>14|TRBJ1-6|TRBV4-1
ASSQEIQGSNSPLH
>9|TRBJ2-1|TRBV6-5
ASSSSWEQF
>12|TRBJ1-3|TRBV6-5
ASRGQGSGNTIY
>15|TRBJ1-1|TRBV3-1/TRBV3-2
ASSQFQPGPGNTEAF
>12|TRBJ2-1|TRBV6-1
ASSELTTGTEQF
>12|TRBJ1-6|TRBV6-5
ASSYRPRYSPLH
>12|TRBJ1-5|TRBV18
ASSPAGAGQPQH
>12|TRBJ1-2|TRBV5-5
ASSRGGYSDGYT
>13|TRBJ2-2|TRBV24-1
ATSDARQGAGELF
>14|TRBJ2-5|TRBV5-1
ASSPGTSGGPETQY
>14|TRBJ2-5|TRBV7-6
ASSLSRASVEETQY
>13|TRBJ1-5|TRBV6-6
ASSTGQGSNQPQH
>12|TRBJ2-7|TRBV11-3
ASPPDRYSYEQY
>13|TRBJ1-6|TRBV5-1
ASCLLDSYNSPLH
>13|TRBJ1-2|TRBV5-4
ASSLTGGQHSGYT
>12|TRBJ2-7|TRBV11-3
ASSSGLAFNEQY
>12|TRBJ1-5|TRBV5-5
ASSFVGTNQPQH
>10|TRBJ2-6|TRBV29-1
SVAYGANVLT
>13|TRBJ1-6|TRBV30
AWSLTGIYNSPLH
>13|TRBJ1-2|TRBV6-2/TRBV6-3
ASSYSMGTLNGYT
>16|TRBJ2-5|TRBV11-2
ASSLVAGTSGYRETQY
>13|TRBJ2-5|TRBV2
ASSPGTSGLETQY